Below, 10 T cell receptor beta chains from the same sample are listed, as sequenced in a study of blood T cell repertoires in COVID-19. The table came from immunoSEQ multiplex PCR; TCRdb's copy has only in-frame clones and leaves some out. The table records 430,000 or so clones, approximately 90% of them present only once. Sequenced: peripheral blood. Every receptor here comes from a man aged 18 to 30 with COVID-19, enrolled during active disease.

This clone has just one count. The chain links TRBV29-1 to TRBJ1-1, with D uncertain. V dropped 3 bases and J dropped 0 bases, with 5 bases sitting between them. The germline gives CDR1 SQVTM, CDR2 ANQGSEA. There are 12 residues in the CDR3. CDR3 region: CSVEYMNTEAFF. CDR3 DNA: TGCAGCGTTGAGTACATGAACACTGAAGCTTTCTTT.

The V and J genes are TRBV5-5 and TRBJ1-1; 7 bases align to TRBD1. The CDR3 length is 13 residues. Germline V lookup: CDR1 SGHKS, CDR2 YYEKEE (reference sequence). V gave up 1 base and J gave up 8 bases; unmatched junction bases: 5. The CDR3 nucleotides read TGTGCCAGCAGCTTGCCCCCGACAGGGGAAGCTTTCTTT. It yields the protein CASSLPPTGEAFF.

CDR3 sequence (DNA): TGTGCCAGCAGCCTGTACAGGGGGCGCGAGTACTTC. Protein sequence: CASSLYRGREYF. This chain links TRBV7-8 with TRBJ2-7; 9 nucleotides line up with TRBD1. There are 12 residues in the CDR3. V shed 5 bases, J shed 11 bases, and the junction held 7 bases outside the gene matches. CDR1 SGHVS and CDR2 FQNEAQ come from the germline V gene. Looking up the rest from reference TRBV7-8 and TRBJ2-7 gives the full variable domain: GAGVSQSPRYKVAKRGQDVALRCDPISGHVSLFWYQQALGQGPEFLTYFQNEAQLDKSGLPSDRFFAERPEGSVSTLKIQRTQQEDSAVYLCASSLYRGREYFGPGTRLTVT.

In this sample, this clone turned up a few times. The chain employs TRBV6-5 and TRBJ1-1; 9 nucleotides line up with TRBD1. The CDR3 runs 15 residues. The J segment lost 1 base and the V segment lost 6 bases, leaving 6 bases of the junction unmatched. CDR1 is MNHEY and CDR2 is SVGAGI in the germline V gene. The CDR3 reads CASSGTGLWNTEAFF. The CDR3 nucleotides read TGTGCCAGCAGCGGGACAGGGCTTTGGAACACTGAAGCTTTCTTT.

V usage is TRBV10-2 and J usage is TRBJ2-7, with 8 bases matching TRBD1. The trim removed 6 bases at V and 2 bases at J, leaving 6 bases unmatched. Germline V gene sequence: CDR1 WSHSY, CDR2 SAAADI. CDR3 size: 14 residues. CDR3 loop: CASRDRAGTYEQYF. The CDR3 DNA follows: TGCGCCAGCAGGGACAGGGCCGGGACCTACGAGCAGTACTTC.

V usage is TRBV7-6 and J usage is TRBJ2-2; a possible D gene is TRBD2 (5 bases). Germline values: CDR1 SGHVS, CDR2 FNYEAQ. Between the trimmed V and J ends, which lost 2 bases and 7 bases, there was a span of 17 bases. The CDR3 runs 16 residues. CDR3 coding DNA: TGTGCCAGCAGCTTATGGAGCCTAGCCGAGGACGGGGAGCTGTTTTTT. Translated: CASSLWSLAEDGELFF.

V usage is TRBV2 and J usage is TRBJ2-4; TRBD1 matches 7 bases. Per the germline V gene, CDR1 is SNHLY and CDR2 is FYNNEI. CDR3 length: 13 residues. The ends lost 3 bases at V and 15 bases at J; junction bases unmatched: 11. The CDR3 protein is CASSEGRQGVAYF. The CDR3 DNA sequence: TGTGCCAGCAGTGAGGGGAGACAGGGAGTAGCGTACTTC.

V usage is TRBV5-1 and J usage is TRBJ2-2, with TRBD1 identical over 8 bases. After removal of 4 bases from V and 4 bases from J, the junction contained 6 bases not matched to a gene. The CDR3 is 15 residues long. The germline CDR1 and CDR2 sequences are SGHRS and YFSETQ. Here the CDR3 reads CASSPRQGSTGELFF. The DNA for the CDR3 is TGCGCCAGCAGCCCGAGACAGGGGTCCACCGGGGAGCTGTTTTTT.

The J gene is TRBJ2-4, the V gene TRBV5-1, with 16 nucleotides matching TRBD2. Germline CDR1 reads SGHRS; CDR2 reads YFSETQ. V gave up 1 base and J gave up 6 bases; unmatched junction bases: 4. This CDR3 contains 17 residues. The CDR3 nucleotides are TGCGCCAGCAGCTTGCCCGGGACTAGCGGGGGGGCAAACATTCAGTACTTC. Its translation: CASSLPGTSGGANIQYF.

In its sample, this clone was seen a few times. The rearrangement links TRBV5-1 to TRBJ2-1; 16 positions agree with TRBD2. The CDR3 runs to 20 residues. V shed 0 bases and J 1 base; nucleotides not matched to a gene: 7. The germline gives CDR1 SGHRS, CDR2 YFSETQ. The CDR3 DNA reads TGCGCCAGCAGCTTGGCGGGGACTAGCGGGGGGGCCGGGTCCTACAATGAGCAGTTCTTC. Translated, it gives CASSLAGTSGGAGSYNEQFF.